This entry lists 6 T cell receptor beta chains sequenced from one sample in a study of blood T cell repertoires in COVID-19. TCRdb's table, derived via immunoSEQ multiplex PCR, lists solely in-frame clones and lacks some. The sample lists around 400,000 clones; 80% to 90% were seen once. The sequenced sample consisted of peripheral blood. These TCRs come from a woman aged 60-75 years with COVID-19, enrolled during active disease.

The chain joins TRBV7-8 to TRBJ2-3, with 7 bases lining up with TRBD2. Losses at the gene ends were 5 bases for V and 4 bases for J; bases not matched to a gene: 12. The CDR3 consists of 16 residues. Per the germline V gene, CDR1 is SGHVS and CDR2 is FQNEAQ. The CDR3 DNA reads TGTGCCAGCAGCCGTTCAGGGAGCGGGGAGGCAGATACGCAGTATTTT. Protein sequence: CASSRSGSGEADTQYF.

V usage is TRBV5-1 and J usage is TRBJ2-5; 10 positions agree with TRBD1. There are 16 residues in the CDR3. Germline-derived CDR1 and CDR2 are SGHRS and YFSETQ. V was pared by 3 bases and J by 4 bases, with 9 bases of the junction left unmatched. CDR3 bases: TGCGCCAGCAGCTCCCGGACAGGGGGTAGGTCAGAGACCCAGTACTTC. It translates to CASSSRTGGRSETQYF.

The chain uses TRBV7-9 and TRBJ1-2, with TRBD1 as a possible D gene (5 bases). CDR1 is SEHNR, CDR2 FQNEAQ, per germline (reference sequence). The ends were cut back, 5 bases at V and 5 bases at J, with 15 bases in the middle. This CDR3 region has 14 residues. The CDR3 region is CASSITGTQYGYTF. Here the CDR3 DNA reads TGTGCCAGCAGCATTACCGGGACTCAATATGGCTACACCTTC.

The J gene is TRBJ1-5, the V gene TRBV19; perhaps TRBD1 as D (6 bases). V was trimmed by 7 bases and J by 0 bases, leaving 16 bases between them. Germline V gene data show CDR1 as LNHDA and CDR2 as SQIVND (reference sequence). This CDR3 region has 16 residues. The CDR3 coding sequence is TGTGCCAGTACCTATGCGACAGGAAATAGCAATCAGCCCCAGCATTTT. Translated, it gives CASTYATGNSNQPQHF.

V and J are TRBV7-9 and TRBJ2-3; 9 bases agree with TRBD1. With 1 base clipped from V and 2 bases from J, the junction kept 10 bases outside the gene matches. The CDR3 is made up of 18 amino acids. Germline loops: CDR1 SEHNR, CDR2 FQNEAQ (reference sequence). The CDR3, as DNA: TGTGCCAGCAGCTTAGTACAGGGGGCGAAGGGTTCCACAGATACGCAGTATTTT. It yields the protein CASSLVQGAKGSTDTQYF.

The chain carries TRBV7-8 and TRBJ1-5; 9 bases are shared with TRBD1. CDR3 size: 14 residues. The germline V gene has CDR1 SGHVS and CDR2 FQNEAQ. Trimming took 5 bases from V and 6 from J; bases not matched to a gene: 5. CDR3 nucleotide sequence: TGTGCCAGCAGCCTAACAGGGGGCGGTCAGCCCCAGCATTTT. Encoded protein: CASSLTGGGQPQHF.